This T cell receptor (beta chain) was sequenced for a study of shared clonotypes between healthy human individuals. Study findings and constraints: The sampled material consisted only of blood, and tissue repertoires are likely to differ. Some clonotypes were shared by all four sorted-subset donors, while others were not shared. The non-shared ones had lower generation probabilities than the shared ones.

The naive CD8 fraction comprised CD45RO-negative cells positively selected for CCR7 and excluded terminally differentiated effector memory CD45RA+ cells. The study drew its donors from healthy HIV-negative adults without recent acute infections or vaccinations. Using about 0.2 ug DNA, tens of thousands of T cell genomes, the sorted-subset replicate PCRs were run. Only in-frame clones appear in the TCRdb table, and some are missing; sequencing was by immunoSEQ multiplex PCR. The sample carries around 700,000 clones, about 92% recorded once. The germline V gene encodes CDR1 MNHEY and CDR2 SVGAGI. Trimming stripped 6 bases from V and 3 bases from J, with 14 bases between. The CDR3 has 14 amino acids. About this clone: No antigen is known for it.

Sample: naive CD8+ T cells sorted from blood. This sequence originates from a man under 40 in good health. The chain couples TRBV6-5 to TRBJ1-1; D remains ambiguous. This chain's CDR3 is CASSPPSPYTEAFF. For the CDR3, the DNA is TGTGCCAGCAGCCCCCCCAGCCCTTACACTGAAGCTTTCTTT.